Given below is one TCR beta chain in context. The clone's antigen remains unknown. Within one base of it there is no much larger clone, and no base qualities were kept. Genomic DNA was extracted from sorted cells for sequencing of the TCRbeta CDR3 region. The immunoSEQ Assay was used to sequence the TCRbeta CDR3 regions. TCRdb re-hosts the immuneACCESS table, in-frame sequences only. Its copies lack some clones; in the studies checked, an unresolved V gene accounts for under half of them, and the cause for the rest is not known. The sample table lists approximately 76,000 clones, roughly 85% of them with a count of one. Together, the top ten hold approximately 0.65% of the sample. Patients with a history of autoimmune disease or receiving systemic immunosuppression were excluded from the trial. Peripheral blood for TCR sequencing was drawn from every dose cohort at baseline, at cycle 4 day 1 and at cycle 7 day 1. Samples were obtained from an open-label, multicenter, first-in-human phase I dose-escalation trial of ivuxolimab. The trial enrolled adults with locally advanced or metastatic head and neck squamous cell, hepatocellular, melanoma or renal cell carcinoma. Before TCR sequencing, CD4+ T cells and CD8+ T cells from peripheral blood were sorted into separate populations.

The sample comes from a study of OX40 agonist ivuxolimab in advanced cancers. About the full investigation: Ivuxolimab was an agonistic, fully human IgG2 monoclonal antibody directed against OX40 (CD134), a costimulatory receptor. In the dose-escalation cohort, approximately 83% of patients were male, and the mean age was roughly 60 years with a range of roughly 20 to 79. Partial responses were achieved by three dose-escalation patients, of whom one had hepatocellular carcinoma and two had cutaneous melanoma. The paper reports the monotherapy dose-escalation portion (N of about 50 patients) of the phase I ivuxolimab trial. Among the approximately 54 dose-escalation patients, some 20 had hepatocellular carcinoma, approximately 15 melanoma, 9 renal cell carcinoma and 9 head and neck cancer. Intravenous ivuxolimab was administered to patients every 2 weeks at six dose levels: 0.01, 0.1, 0.3, 1.5, 3 and 10 mg/kg. The purpose of peripheral TCRbeta sequencing was to test whether ivuxolimab changed TCR sequence diversity and led to clonal T-cell expansion. Patients were allowed to have had prior anti-PD-1, anti-PD-L1 or anti-CTLA-4 therapy, and around 40% of the dose-escalation patients had previously received checkpoint inhibitors. Paper-wide results and their limitations: On average, CD8+ T cells showed more expanded clones than CD4+ T cells after ivuxolimab. At doses from 0.1 to 3.0 mg/kg, clonal expansion was seen in both CD4+ and CD8+ blood T cells between baseline and week 6. Antigen specificity was not determined for the clonally expanded peripheral T cells. Low levels of normalized T-cell clonal expansion were also shown by some nonresponding patients. In the 0.1-3.0 mg/kg groups, partial responders had among the lowest normalized peripheral clonal expansion, particularly in CD8+ T cells.

As encoded in the germline V gene, CDR1 is MDHEN while CDR2 is SYDVKM. At the junction V is shortened by 8 bases and J by 2 bases, with 13 bases in between. From cysteine to phenylalanine, the CDR3 is 15 amino acids long. CDR3 DNA is the only sequence kept; it has 45 bases, read in frame from the first base. The rearrangement joined TRBV28 to TRBJ1-6, with a tentative D gene TRBD1 over 5 matching bases. The sequence was obtained from an adult with an advanced solid tumor such as melanoma, head and neck, liver or kidney cancer. The sample in question was CD4+ or CD8+ T cells sorted from blood, obtained in a trial of the OX40 agonist ivuxolimab. This receptor carries the CDR3 CASFQGGAYNSPLHF. Read as DNA, the sequence is TGTGCCAGCTTCCAGGGTGGAGCCTATAATTCACCCCTCCACTTT.